Given below is one T cell receptor (beta chain) in context. The data belong to a study of blood T cell repertoires in COVID-19. The protocol was immunoSEQ multiplex PCR, while the TCRdb copy is restricted to in-frame clones and leaves out a portion. The sample lists 200,000 to 300,000 clones, about 90% occurring once. J was trimmed by 3 bases and V by 4 bases; bases with no gene match: 7. From germline, CDR1 is LNHDA and CDR2 SQIVND (reference sequence). There are 16 residues in the CDR3. J is TRBJ1-5 and V is TRBV19, with 9 bases identical to TRBD1. This receptor was obtained from a woman aged 40 to 55 who had recovered from COVID-19. The sequencing input was peripheral blood. CDR3 loop: CASSSPGQGINQPQHF. The CDR3, as DNA: TGTGCCAGTAGTAGCCCGGGACAGGGAATCAATCAGCCCCAGCATTTT.